This T cell receptor (beta chain) comes out of a study of blood T cell repertoires in COVID-19. Here immunoSEQ multiplex PCR was the method, and the copy in TCRdb shows in-frame clones only, minus some. The table includes about 170,000 clones, approximately 80% detected once. The CDR3 covers 13 residues. CDR1 and CDR2 (germline): MNHEY, SVGAGI. Trimming took off 7 bases at V and 6 bases at J, with 12 bases between the two ends. This clonotype was sampled from a woman in her thirties or forties with COVID-19, enrolled during active disease. Sequencing used peripheral blood. This chain connects TRBV6-5 to TRBJ2-2, with D possibly matching TRBD2 (6 bases). The chain's CDR3 is CASTGLSAGELFF. CDR3 in DNA: TGTGCCAGCACCGGACTAAGCGCCGGGGAGCTGTTTTTT.